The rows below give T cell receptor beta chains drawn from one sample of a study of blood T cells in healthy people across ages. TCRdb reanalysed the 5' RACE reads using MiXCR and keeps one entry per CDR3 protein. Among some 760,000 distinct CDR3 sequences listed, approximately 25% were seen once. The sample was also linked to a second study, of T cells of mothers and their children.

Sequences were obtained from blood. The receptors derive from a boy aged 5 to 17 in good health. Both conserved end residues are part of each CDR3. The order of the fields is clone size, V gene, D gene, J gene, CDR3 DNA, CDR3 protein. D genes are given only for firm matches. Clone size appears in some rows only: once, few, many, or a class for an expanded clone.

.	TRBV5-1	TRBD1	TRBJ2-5	TGCGCCAGCAGCTTGGAGGACAGGGGAGTCGGGACCCAGTACTTC	CASSLEDRGVGTQYF
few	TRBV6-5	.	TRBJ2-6	TGTGCCAGCAGTTGGTCAGGGGAAGTCTCTGGGGCCAACGTCCTGACTTTC	CASSWSGEVSGANVLTF
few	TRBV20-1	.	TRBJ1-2	TGCAGTGCTCAGGGACTGGGTGTTGGCTACACCTTC	CSAQGLGVGYTF
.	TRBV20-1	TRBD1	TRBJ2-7	TGCAGTGTGGACAGGGAGTTCTACGAGCAGTACTTC	CSVDREFYEQYF
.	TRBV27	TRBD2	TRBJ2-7	TGCGCCACCGCAACTAGCGGTGCATCCCTCGAGCAGTACTTC	CATATSGASLEQYF
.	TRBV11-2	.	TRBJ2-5	TGTGCCAGCAGCTTTCGACAGGCCCTCCAGGAGACCCAGTACTTC	CASSFRQALQETQYF
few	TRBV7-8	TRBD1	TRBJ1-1	TGTGCCAGCAGCTCTCGACTCAAGACAGGGTCGGAGAACACTGAAGCTTTCTTT	CASSSRLKTGSENTEAFF
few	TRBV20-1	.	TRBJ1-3	TGCAGTGCTAGAGATCGAATCGCTGGAAACACCATATATTTT	CSARDRIAGNTIYF
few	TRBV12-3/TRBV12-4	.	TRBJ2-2	TGTGCCAGCAGTTTAAGGACAGCCACCGGGGAGCTGTTTTTT	CASSLRTATGELFF
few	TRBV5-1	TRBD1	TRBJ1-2	TGCGCCAGCAGCTTGGCTCGACAGGGGGCTGAGTCGTTGAACTATGGCTACACCTTC	CASSLARQGAESLNYGYTF
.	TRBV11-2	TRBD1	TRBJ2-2	TGTGCCAGCAGCCCGACCTTCCGGGACAGGGGGCGGCTAGCGGGGGCGAACACCGGGGAGCTGTTTTTT	CASSPTFRDRGRLAGANTGELFF
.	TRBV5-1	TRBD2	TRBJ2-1	TGCGCCAGCAGCCCCGGTTTAGCGGGGCACTCTAGCTCCTACAATGAGCAGTTCTTC	CASSPGLAGHSSSYNEQFF
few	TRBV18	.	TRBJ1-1	TGTGCCAGCTCGTCGGGCCCAGCAGAGAACACTGAAGCTTTCTTT	CASSSGPAENTEAFF
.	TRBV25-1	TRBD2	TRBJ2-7	TGTGCCAGCAGTGATTCTCCTACTCTAGCGGGAGGGTACGAGCAGTACTTC	CASSDSPTLAGGYEQYF
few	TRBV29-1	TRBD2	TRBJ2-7	TGCAGCGTTGCCCAACGACTAGCGGGAGTGGGCGAGCAGTACTTC	CSVAQRLAGVGEQYF
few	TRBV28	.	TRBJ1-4	TGTGCCAGCATCCCTGCGGACAGATTTAATGAAAAACTGTTTTTT	CASIPADRFNEKLFF
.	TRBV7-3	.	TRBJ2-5	TGTGCCAGCAGCCTAGGACACGGTGGTGAGACCCAGTACTTC	CASSLGHGGETQYF
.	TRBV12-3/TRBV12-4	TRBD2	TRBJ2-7	TGTGCCAGCAGTCCACCCAGCGGGAGGGCTTACGAGCAGTACTTC	CASSPPSGRAYEQYF
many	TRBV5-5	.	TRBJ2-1	TGTGCCAGCAGCTTGTGGGTAGGCAATGAGCAGTTCTTC	CASSLWVGNEQFF
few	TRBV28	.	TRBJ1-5	TGTGCCAGCAGTTTGCCGTTCTGGGAGTATAGCAATCAGCCCCAGCATTTT	CASSLPFWEYSNQPQHF
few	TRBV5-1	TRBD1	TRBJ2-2	TGCGCCAGCAGCCTCGGGACAGGGGGATTGAACACCGGGGAGCTGTTTTTT	CASSLGTGGLNTGELFF
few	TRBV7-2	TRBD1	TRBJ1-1	TGTGCCAGCAGCTTAGCTCAGGGGGTGAACGCTGAAGCTTTCTTT	CASSLAQGVNAEAFF
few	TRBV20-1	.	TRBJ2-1	TGCAGTGCTAGAGATCTGAGATCGAATGAGCAGTTCTTC	CSARDLRSNEQFF
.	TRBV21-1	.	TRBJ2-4	TGTGCCAGCAGCCAAACGGGGGGGAAAGAAAACATTCAGTACTTC	CASSQTGGKENIQYF
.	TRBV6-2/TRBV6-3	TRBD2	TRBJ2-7	TGTGCCAGCAGAGAACCGGGGGGGAGACCTTACGAGCAGTACTTC	CASREPGGRPYEQYF
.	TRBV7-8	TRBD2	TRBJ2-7	TGTGCCAGCAGCGCTCGGGAGGGAGGGTACGAGCAGTACTTC	CASSAREGGYEQYF
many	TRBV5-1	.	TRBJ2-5	TGCGCCAGCAGCTTGTTTGGAGAGACCCAGTACTTC	CASSLFGETQYF
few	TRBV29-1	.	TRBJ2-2	TGCAGCGTTGCCATAGCGACCGGGGAGCTGTTTTTT	CSVAIATGELFF
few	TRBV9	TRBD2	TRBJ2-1	TGTGCCAGCAGCGCGGACGGGACTAGCGGGCGTGAGCAGTTCTTC	CASSADGTSGREQFF
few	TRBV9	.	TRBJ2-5	TGTGCCAGCAGCGTAGGTCTGGGAGTATTTGCAGAGACCCAGTACTTC	CASSVGLGVFAETQYF
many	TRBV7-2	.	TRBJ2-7	TGTGCCAGCAGCTTAGGCCGAGGGGCCTACGAGCAGTACTTC	CASSLGRGAYEQYF
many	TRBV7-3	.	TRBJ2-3	TGTGCCAGCAGCCTCTCAGGGGGCACAGATACGCAGTATTTT	CASSLSGGTDTQYF
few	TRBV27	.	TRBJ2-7	TGTGCCAGCAGTTCTGGGGGCCTGGCAACGCAGTACTTC	CASSSGGLATQYF
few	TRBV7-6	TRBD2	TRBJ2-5	TGTGCCAGCAGCCCGAGCGGCCCCCGGGGGGGCCAGTACTTC	CASSPSGPRGGQYF